One and the same sample provided the 10 T cell receptor beta chains below, sequenced in a study of Graves' ophthalmopathy and Graves' hyperthyroidism. Amplifying from RNA transcripts, the study obtained TCR beta CDR3 regions. First-round RT-PCR used HTBI primers; second-round multiplex PCR followed. Each CDR3 protein gets one entry after TCRdb re-called the multiplex PCR reads with MiXCR. Among roughly 700,000 distinct CDR3 sequences listed, approximately 40% were seen once. Input material: peripheral blood. The receptors originated from an adult man with Graves' ophthalmopathy.

This clonotype was recorded at least ten times. The chain joins TRBV25-1 to TRBJ1-4; D is undetermined. The CDR3 covers 15 residues. V was cut by 3 bases and J by 3 bases, with 11 bases left in between. Germline-derived CDR1 and CDR2 are MGHDK and SYGVNS. The CDR3 loop reads CASSDRTDANEKLFF. The DNA of the CDR3 is TGTGCCAGCAGTGATCGCACAGATGCTAATGAAAAACTGTTTTTT.

The chain couples TRBV7-9 to TRBJ1-4; no firm D call. The germline gives CDR1 SEHNR, CDR2 FQNEAQ (reference sequence). V shed 2 bases and J shed 3 bases, with 7 bases lying between them. The CDR3 sequence is 14 residues long. CDR3 amino acids: CASSLSKSNEKLFF. DNA of the CDR3: TGTGCCAGCAGCTTAAGCAAGTCTAATGAAAAACTGTTTTTT.

There are a few counts of this clonotype. The chain is built from TRBV20-1 and TRBJ2-6; D is uncertain. This CDR3 contains 17 residues. Trimming pared 6 bases from V and 2 bases from J, leaving 20 bases between. Looked up from germline, CDR1 is DFQATT and CDR2 is SNEGSKA (reference sequence). CDR3 in DNA: TGCAGTGCACTAAGACCGGAAGGTGGCACTGGGGCCAACGTCCTGACTTTC. It codes for CSALRPEGGTGANVLTF.

This clonotype was seen a few times. The J gene is TRBJ2-7, the V gene TRBV7-8; D is ambiguous. The germline V and J ends were trimmed by 5 bases and 1 base, with 9 bases remaining between them. This CDR3 has 13 residues. The germline V gene encodes CDR1 SGHVS and CDR2 FQNEAQ. CDR3 sequence reads: CASSPPYSYEQYF. For the CDR3, the DNA is TGTGCCAGCAGCCCCCCTTATTCCTACGAGCAGTACTTC.

This clonotype was observed at least ten times. CDR3 coding DNA: TGTGCCAGCAGGTACACCCCAACGGAGACCCAGTACTTC. As protein: CASRYTPTETQYF. The J gene is TRBJ2-5, the V gene TRBV12-3 or TRBV12-4; D call uncertain. The V and J ends lost 6 bases and 5 bases respectively, with 13 bases between them. The CDR3 runs 13 residues.

The chain couples TRBV10-3 to TRBJ2-5; 13 bases map to TRBD2. Germline CDR1 reads ENHRY; CDR2 reads SYGVKD. The V and J ends lost 2 bases and 0 bases, in that order; junction bases with no gene match: 0. This CDR3 region has 16 residues. In DNA, the CDR3 is TGTGCCATCAGTGAGGGACTAGCGGGAGACCAAGAGACCCAGTACTTC. This gives the protein CAISEGLAGDQETQYF.

This clonotype was counted many times. V and J are TRBV2 and TRBJ1-4; D is uncertain. The CDR3 contains 15 residues. V was shortened by 7 bases and J by 8 bases, with 20 bases between the two germline ends. CDR1 SNHLY and CDR2 FYNNEI come from the germline V gene. This CDR3 is CASTRIRTGKEKLFF. The CDR3 DNA is TGTGCCAGCACGCGTATACGGACCGGGAAGGAAAAACTGTTTTTT.

In the case of this clonotype: The junction departs from the called germline gene at one end, perhaps through a read error. The chain employs TRBV19 and TRBJ2-7; D tentatively reads TRBD1 or TRBD2 (5 bases each). This CDR3 spans 14 amino acids. Germline assignment: CDR1 LNHDA and CDR2 SQIVND (reference sequence). The CDR3 sequence is CASSEAGSSCEQYF. The CDR3, as DNA: TGTGCCAGTAGTGAGGCAGGGAGCTCCTGCGAGCAGTACTTC.

The J gene is TRBJ2-5, the V gene TRBV5-1, with a weak D call TRBD1 (6 bases). With 4 bases removed from V and 12 bases from J, the gap between germline ends came to 25 bases. Germline CDR1 and CDR2: SGHRS and YFSETQ. The CDR3 length is 15 residues. Written as DNA, the CDR3 is TGCGCCAGCAGCCCCGGCAGGGGCCGCTTGGTGGAAGAGTACTTC. Protein product: CASSPGRGRLVEEYF.

The chain carries TRBV25-1 and TRBJ1-1; 7 bases line up with TRBD1. The CDR3 is 17 residues long. The V gene end was trimmed by 6 bases and the J gene end by 0 bases; junction bases not matched to a gene: 13. Germline values: CDR1 MGHDK, CDR2 SYGVNS. Here the CDR3 DNA reads TGTGCCAGCAGCCAAGATGTCCCACAGGGGTTGAACACTGAAGCTTTCTTT. Amino acid sequence: CASSQDVPQGLNTEAFF.